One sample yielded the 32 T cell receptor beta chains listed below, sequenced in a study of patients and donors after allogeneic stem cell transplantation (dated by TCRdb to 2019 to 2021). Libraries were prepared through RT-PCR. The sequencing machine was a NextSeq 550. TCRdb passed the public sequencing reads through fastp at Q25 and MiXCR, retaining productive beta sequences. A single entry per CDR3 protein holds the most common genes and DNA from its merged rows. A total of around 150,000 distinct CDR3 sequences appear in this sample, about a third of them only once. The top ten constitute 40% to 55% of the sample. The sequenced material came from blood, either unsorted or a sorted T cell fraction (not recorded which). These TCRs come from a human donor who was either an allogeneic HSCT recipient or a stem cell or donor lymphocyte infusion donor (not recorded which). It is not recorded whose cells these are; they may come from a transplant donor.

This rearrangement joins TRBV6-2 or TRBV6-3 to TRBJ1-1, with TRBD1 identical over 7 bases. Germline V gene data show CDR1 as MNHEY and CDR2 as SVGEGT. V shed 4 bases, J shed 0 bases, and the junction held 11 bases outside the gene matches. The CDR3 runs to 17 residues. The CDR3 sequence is CASSFYWDRRLNTEAFF. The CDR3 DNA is TGTGCCAGCAGTTTTTATTGGGACAGACGACTGAACACTGAAGCTTTCTTT.

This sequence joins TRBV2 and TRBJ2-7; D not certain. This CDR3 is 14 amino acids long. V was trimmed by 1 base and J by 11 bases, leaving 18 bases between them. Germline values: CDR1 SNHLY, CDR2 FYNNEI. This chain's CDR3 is CASSEDGALSWEYF. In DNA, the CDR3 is TGTGCCAGCAGTGAAGACGGAGCCCTTTCTTGGGAGTACTTC.

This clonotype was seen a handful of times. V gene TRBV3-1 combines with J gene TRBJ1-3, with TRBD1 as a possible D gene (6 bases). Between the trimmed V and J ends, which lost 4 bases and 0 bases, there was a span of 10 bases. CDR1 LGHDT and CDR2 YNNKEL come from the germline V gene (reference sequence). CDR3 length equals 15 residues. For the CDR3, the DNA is TGTGCCAGCAGCCGACAGGCTCGCTCTGGAAACACCATATATTTT. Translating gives CASSRQARSGNTIYF.

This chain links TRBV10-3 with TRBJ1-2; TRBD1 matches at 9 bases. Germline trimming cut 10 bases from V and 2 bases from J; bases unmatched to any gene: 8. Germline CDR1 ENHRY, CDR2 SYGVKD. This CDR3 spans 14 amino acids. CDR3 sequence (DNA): TGTGCCACGGGACAGGGAGAGGGGAACTATGGCTACACCTTC. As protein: CATGQGEGNYGYTF.

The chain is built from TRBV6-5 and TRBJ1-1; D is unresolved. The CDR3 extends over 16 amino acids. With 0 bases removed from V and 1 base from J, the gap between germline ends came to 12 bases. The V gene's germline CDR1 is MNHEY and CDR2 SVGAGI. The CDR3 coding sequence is TGTGCCAGCAGTTACTCGCGGGGTGGGAGGAACACTGAAGCTTTCTTT. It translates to CASSYSRGGRNTEAFF.

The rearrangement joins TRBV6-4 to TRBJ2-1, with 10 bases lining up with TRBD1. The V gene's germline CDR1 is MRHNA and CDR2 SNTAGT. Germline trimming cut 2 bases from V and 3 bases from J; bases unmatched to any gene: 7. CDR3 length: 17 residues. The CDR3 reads CASSDTNGTGVYNEQFF. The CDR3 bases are TGTGCCAGCAGTGACACAAATGGGACAGGGGTCTACAATGAGCAGTTCTTC.

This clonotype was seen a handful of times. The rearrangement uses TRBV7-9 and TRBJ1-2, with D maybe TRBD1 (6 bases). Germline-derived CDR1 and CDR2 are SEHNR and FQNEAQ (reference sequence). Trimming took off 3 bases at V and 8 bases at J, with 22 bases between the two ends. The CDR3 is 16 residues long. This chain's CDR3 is CASSFSARTGLWGYTF. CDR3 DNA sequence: TGTGCCAGCAGCTTTTCGGCCCGAACAGGGCTGTGGGGCTACACCTTC.

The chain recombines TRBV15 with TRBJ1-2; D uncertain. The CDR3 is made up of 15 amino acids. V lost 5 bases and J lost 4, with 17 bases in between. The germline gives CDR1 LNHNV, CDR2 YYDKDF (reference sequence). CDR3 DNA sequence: TGTGCCACCAGCGCCCCCGGCCAGAGTGGCTATGGCTACACCTTC. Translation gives CATSAPGQSGYGYTF.

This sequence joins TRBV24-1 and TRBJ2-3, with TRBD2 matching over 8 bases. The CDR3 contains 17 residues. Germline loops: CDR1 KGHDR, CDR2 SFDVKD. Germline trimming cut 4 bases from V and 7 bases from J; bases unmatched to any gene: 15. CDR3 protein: CATSDWDPGTSPHTQYF. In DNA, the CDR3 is TGTGCCACCAGTGACTGGGACCCAGGGACTAGTCCCCATACGCAGTATTTT.

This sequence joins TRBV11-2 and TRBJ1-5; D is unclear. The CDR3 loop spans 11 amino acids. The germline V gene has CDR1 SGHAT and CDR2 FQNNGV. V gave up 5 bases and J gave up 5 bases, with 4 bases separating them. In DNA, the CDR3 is TGTGCCAGCAGCAACGATCAGCCCCAGCATTTT. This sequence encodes CASSNDQPQHF.

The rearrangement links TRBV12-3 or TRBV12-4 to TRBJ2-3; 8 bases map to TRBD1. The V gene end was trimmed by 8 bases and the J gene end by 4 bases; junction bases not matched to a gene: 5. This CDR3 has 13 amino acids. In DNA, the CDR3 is TGTGCCAGCGGGAACAGGGGGGCAGATACGCAGTATTTT. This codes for CASGNRGADTQYF.

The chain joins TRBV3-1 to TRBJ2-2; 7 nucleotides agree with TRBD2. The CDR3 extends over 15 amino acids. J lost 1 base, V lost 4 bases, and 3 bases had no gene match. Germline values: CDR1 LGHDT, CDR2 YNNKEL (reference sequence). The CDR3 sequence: CASSRPGGNTGELFF. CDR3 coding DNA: TGTGCCAGCAGCCGACCGGGGGGGAACACCGGGGAGCTGTTTTTT.

This CDR3 reads CASSPHATRGRTDTQYF. In DNA, the CDR3 is TGTGCCAGCAGTCCCCATGCAACTAGGGGGAGGACAGATACGCAGTATTTT. The chain recombines TRBV12-3 or TRBV12-4 with TRBJ2-3; the D gene could be TRBD1 or TRBD2 (6 bases each). The CDR3 has 17 amino acids. V lost 5 bases and J 3 bases, leaving 21 bases between the germline ends.

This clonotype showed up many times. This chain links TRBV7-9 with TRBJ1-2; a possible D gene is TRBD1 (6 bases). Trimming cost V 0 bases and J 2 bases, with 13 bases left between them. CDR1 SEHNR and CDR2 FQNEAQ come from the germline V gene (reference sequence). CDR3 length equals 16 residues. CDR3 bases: TGTGCCAGCAGCTTAGCTACAGGGAGCTTAAACTATGGCTACACCTTC. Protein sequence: CASSLATGSLNYGYTF. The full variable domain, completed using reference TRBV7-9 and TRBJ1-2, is DTGVSQNPRHKITKRGQNVTFRCDPISEHNRLYWYRQTLGQGPEFLTYFQNEAQLEKSRLLSDRFSAERPKGSFSTLEIQRTEQGDSAMYLCASSLATGSLNYGYTFGSGTRLTVV.

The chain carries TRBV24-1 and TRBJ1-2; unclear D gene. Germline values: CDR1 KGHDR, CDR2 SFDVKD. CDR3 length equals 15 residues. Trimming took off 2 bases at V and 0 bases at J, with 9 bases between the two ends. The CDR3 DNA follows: TGTGCCACCAGTGATTCCCGGGCGACTAACTATGGCTACACCTTC. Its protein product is CATSDSRATNYGYTF.

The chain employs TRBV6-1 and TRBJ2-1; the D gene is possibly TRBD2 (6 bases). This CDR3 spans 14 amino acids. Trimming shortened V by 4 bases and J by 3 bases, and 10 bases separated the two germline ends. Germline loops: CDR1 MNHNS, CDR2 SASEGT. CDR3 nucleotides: TGTGCCAGCAGTGGTAGCGGAGACTACAATGAGCAGTTCTTC. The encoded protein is CASSGSGDYNEQFF.

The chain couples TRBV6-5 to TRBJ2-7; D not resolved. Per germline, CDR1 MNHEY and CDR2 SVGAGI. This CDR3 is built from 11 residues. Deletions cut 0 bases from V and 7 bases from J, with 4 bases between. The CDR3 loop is CASSYSVEQYF. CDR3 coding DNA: TGTGCCAGCAGTTACTCGGTGGAGCAGTACTTC.

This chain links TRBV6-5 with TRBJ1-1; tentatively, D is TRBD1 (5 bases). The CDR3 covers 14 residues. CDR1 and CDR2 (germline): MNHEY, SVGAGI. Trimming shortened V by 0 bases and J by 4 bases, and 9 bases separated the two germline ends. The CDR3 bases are TGTGCCAGCAGTTACTCTGGGGGAGGCACTGAAGCTTTCTTT. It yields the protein CASSYSGGGTEAFF.

The CDR3 region is CASSTSGETQYF. CDR3 nucleotides: TGTGCCAGCAGTACTAGCGGAGAGACCCAGTACTTC. This chain uses TRBV6-2 or TRBV6-3 with TRBJ2-5; 8 nucleotides agree with TRBD2. This CDR3 comprises 12 residues. The V segment lost 5 bases and the J segment 4 bases; nucleotides outside the gene matches: 0. From germline, CDR1 is MNHEY and CDR2 SVGEGT.

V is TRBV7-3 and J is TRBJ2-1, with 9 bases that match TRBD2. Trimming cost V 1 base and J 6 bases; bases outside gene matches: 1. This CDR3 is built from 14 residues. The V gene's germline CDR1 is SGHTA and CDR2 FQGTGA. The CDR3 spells CASSLSGGANEQFF. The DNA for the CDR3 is TGTGCCAGCAGCTTAAGCGGGGGGGCCAATGAGCAGTTCTTC.

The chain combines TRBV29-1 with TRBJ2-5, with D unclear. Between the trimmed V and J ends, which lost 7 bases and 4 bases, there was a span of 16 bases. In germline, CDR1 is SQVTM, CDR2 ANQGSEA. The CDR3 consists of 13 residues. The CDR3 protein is CSDSDGVLETQYF. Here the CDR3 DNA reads TGCAGCGACTCGGACGGTGTGTTAGAGACCCAGTACTTC.

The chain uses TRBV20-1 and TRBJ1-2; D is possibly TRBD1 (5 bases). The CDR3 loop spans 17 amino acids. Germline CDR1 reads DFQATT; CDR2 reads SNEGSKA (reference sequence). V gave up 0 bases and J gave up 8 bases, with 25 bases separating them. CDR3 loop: CSARDPRGAVSLEGYTF. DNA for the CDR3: TGCAGTGCTAGAGATCCCCGTGGGGCAGTAAGCCTAGAGGGCTACACCTTC.

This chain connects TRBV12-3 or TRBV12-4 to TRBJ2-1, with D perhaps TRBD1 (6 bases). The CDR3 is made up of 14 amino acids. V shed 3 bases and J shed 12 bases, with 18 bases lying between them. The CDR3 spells CASSLRDTQGGQFF. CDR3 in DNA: TGTGCCAGCAGTTTGAGGGACACCCAAGGGGGGCAGTTCTTC.

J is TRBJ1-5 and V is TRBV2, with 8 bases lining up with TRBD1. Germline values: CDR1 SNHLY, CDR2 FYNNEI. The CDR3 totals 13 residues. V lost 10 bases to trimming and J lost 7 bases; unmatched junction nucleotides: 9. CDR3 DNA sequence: TGTGCCACCGGGAAGGACAGGGACCAGCCCCAGCATTTT. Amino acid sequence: CATGKDRDQPQHF.

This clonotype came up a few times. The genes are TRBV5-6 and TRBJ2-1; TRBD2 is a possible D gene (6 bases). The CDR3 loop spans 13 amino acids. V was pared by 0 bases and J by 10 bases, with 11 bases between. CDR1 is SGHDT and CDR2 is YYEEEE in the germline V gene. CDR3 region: CASSLDSGEEQFF. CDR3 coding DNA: TGTGCCAGCAGCTTGGATTCGGGGGAAGAGCAGTTCTTC.

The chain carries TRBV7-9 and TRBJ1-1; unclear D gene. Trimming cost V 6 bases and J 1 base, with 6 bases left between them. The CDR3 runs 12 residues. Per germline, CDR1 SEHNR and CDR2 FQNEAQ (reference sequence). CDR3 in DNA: TGTGCCAGCAGACTCAAGAACACTGAAGCTTTCTTT. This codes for CASRLKNTEAFF. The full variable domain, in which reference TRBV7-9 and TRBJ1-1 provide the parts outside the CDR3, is DTGVSQNPRHKITKRGQNVTFRCDPISEHNRLYWYRQTLGQGPEFLTYFQNEAQLEKSRLLSDRFSAERPKGSFSTLEIQRTEQGDSAMYLCASRLKNTEAFFGQGTRLTVV.

The CDR3 DNA reads TGCGCCAGCAGCCAAGACCTGAGCTCCTATAATTCACCCCTCCACTTT. Translated, it gives CASSQDLSSYNSPLHF. The chain has TRBV4-3 and TRBJ1-6; D call uncertain. CDR3 length: 16 amino acids. Germline CDR1 reads LGHNA; CDR2 reads YSLEER. V was pared by 0 bases and J by 0 bases, with 6 bases between.

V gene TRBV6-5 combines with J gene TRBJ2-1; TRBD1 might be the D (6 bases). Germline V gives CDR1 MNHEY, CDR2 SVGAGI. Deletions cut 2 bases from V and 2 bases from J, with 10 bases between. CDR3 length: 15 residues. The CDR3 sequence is CASSYHRATYNEQFF. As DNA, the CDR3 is TGTGCCAGCAGTTACCACAGGGCCACCTACAATGAGCAGTTCTTC.

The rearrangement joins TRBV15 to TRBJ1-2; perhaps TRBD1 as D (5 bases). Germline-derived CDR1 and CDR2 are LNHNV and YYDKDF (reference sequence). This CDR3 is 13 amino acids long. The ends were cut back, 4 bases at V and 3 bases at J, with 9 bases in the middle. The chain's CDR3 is CATSIRGDYGYTF. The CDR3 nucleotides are TGTGCCACCAGCATCCGAGGGGACTATGGCTACACCTTC.

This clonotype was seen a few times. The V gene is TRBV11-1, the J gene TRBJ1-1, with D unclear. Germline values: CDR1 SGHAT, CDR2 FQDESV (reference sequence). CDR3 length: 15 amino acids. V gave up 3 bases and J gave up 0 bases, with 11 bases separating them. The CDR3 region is CASSFGRPMNTEAFF. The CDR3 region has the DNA TGTGCCAGCAGCTTCGGTCGACCGATGAACACTGAAGCTTTCTTT.

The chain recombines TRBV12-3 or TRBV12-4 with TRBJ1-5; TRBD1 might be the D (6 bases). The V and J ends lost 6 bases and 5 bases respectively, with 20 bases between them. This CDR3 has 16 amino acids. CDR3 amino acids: CASSLEYRVGDQPQHF. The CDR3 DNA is TGTGCCAGCAGCCTCGAGTACAGGGTGGGTGATCAGCCCCAGCATTTT.

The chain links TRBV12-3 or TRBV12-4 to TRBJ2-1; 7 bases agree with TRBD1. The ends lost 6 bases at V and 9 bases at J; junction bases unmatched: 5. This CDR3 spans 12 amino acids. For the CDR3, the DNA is TGTGCCAGCAGCCCGACAGGGTCTGAGCAGTTCTTC. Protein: CASSPTGSEQFF.